This T cell receptor beta chain was sequenced in a study of vaccination and CD4 T cells after COVID-19. The wider study: There were six male and four female convalescents, and two of them were Hispanic.

Scientists ran DNA taken from cultured CD4+ T cells through the Oncomine TCR Beta short-read assay for sequencing. Genomic DNA was isolated from cultured CD4+ T cells. Via MiXCR, TCRdb re-called the PCR reads, giving one row per CDR3 protein. The repertoire holds approximately 13,000 distinct CDR3 sequences, more than 45% seen once, with 8.5% to 9% in the top ten. Treatment reported: roughly 10-day PBMC culture with coronavirus spike peptide pools or control peptides (ViraFEST assay). V gave up 2 bases and J gave up 5 bases, with 12 bases separating them. The CDR3 runs to 14 residues. Germline V gene sequence: CDR1 MDHEN, CDR2 SYDVKM. This clonotype has only a few counts. Its antigen is currently unknown.

The TCR was taken from a human donor who had recovered from COVID-19. The sequenced material came from CD4+ T cells from blood, cultured in vitro. The J gene is TRBJ1-1, the V gene TRBV28, with D uncertain. The DNA for the CDR3 is TGTGCCAGCAGTTTAACGTCAACCGGGACTGAAGCTTTCTTT. It codes for CASSLTSTGTEAFF. The entire variable domain, with the rest obtained from reference TRBV28 and TRBJ1-1, is as follows: DVKVTQSSRYLVKRTGEKVFLECVQDMDHENMFWYRQDPGLGLRLIYFSYDVKMKEKGDIPEGYSVSREKKERFSLILESASTNQTSMYLCASSLTSTGTEAFFGQGTRLTVV.